This T cell receptor (beta chain) appears in the sequencing data of a study of cytomegalovirus exposure and HLA in healthy donors. Study background: There were some 120 million unique TCR beta sequences, drawn from about 180 million T cells, in an earlier analysis.

V shed 0 bases, J shed 6 bases, and the junction held 3 bases outside the gene matches. CDR1 is SGDLS and CDR2 is YYNGEE in the germline V gene. This CDR3 has 13 residues. The PCR used 60 Vbeta and 13 Jbeta primers. Data came from immunoSEQ multiplex PCR; TCRdb stores just in-frame clones and leaves some out. The sample gives about 100,000 clones, over 65% of which show up once; around 0.74% is in the top ten. This clone was detected a few times. The sample taken for sequencing was PBMCs. The TCR originated in a woman aged 60-70 years in good health and CMV-seronegative. The J gene is TRBJ2-7, the V gene TRBV9; 7 nucleotides line up with TRBD2. CDR3 residues: CASSVAGGSEQYF. The CDR3 DNA sequence: TGTGCCAGCAGCGTAGCGGGGGGTTCCGAGCAGTACTTC.